The 9 T cell receptor beta chains below come from one sample, sequenced in a study of CXCR3-negative and CXCR3-positive naive CD8 T cells. Libraries were UMI-labeled 5' RACE TRB cDNA. TCRdb re-called the 5' RACE reads and catalogs CDR3 proteins one per entry, DNA excluded. This sample's table has fewer than 80,000 distinct CDR3 sequences. The sample was naive CXCR3- CD8+ T cells from blood. Subset: CD45RO-CCR7+CD27+CD95- naive CD8+ T cells lacking CXCR3 (TNR3-). Source of these receptors: a human donor in good health. Some clones in this sample may be carry-over from other donors' samples.

The chain links TRBV20-1 to TRBJ1-3; without DNA, the TCRdb call of TRBD1 cannot be checked. The CDR3 totals 17 residues. Germline V gene sequence: CDR1 DFQATT, CDR2 SNEGSKA (reference sequence). The CDR3: CSARVPWTGWLWNTIYF.

The chain links TRBV12-3 or TRBV12-4 to TRBJ2-1; without DNA, the TCRdb call of TRBD2 cannot be checked. The CDR3 length is 16 residues. This CDR3 is CASSLLLAGAYNEQFF.

The chain is built from TRBV16 and TRBJ1-1; TCRdb calls TRBD1, which cannot be checked without DNA. The CDR3 has 15 amino acids. CDR1 KGHSY and CDR2 FQNENV come from the germline V gene. The CDR3 here is CASSTDRSYFTEAFF.

CDR3 amino acids: CASSFEQGRGEKLFF. This rearrangement joins TRBV28 to TRBJ1-4; the D gene TCRdb calls, TRBD1, cannot be checked with no DNA. Germline-derived CDR1 and CDR2 are MDHEN and SYDVKM. The CDR3 loop spans 15 amino acids. The complete variable domain, with remaining parts taken from reference TRBV28 and TRBJ1-4, reads DVKVTQSSRYLVKRTGEKVFLECVQDMDHENMFWYRQDPGLGLRLIYFSYDVKMKEKGDIPEGYSVSREKKERFSLILESASTNQTSMYLCASSFEQGRGEKLFFGSGTQLSVL.

The chain links TRBV13 to TRBJ2-1; absent DNA, TCRdb's TRBD1 call cannot be checked. The V gene's germline CDR1 is PRHDT and CDR2 FYEKMQ (reference sequence). The CDR3 runs to 15 residues. The CDR3 loop reads CASSSRDRGGSEQFF. Variable domain in full (rest from reference TRBV13 and TRBJ2-1): AAGVIQSPRHLIKEKRETATLKCYPIPRHDTVYWYQQGPGQDPQFLISFYEKMQSDKGSIPDRFSAQQFSDYHSELNMSSLELGDSALYFCASSSRDRGGSEQFFGPGTRLTVL.

This chain links TRBV28 with TRBJ1-5. Germline CDR1 reads MDHEN; CDR2 reads SYDVKM. This CDR3 has 15 residues. The CDR3: CASSERVGWAQPQHF.

The chain has TRBV29-1 and TRBJ2-5; TCRdb indicates TRBD1, and absent DNA this call remains unverified. This CDR3 region has 17 residues. Germline CDR1 is SQVTM and CDR2 is ANQGSEA. CDR3 protein: CSVVTGRGRGNQETQYF. Full variable domain (rest looked up from reference TRBV29-1 and TRBJ2-5): SAVISQKPSRDICQRGTSLTIQCQVDSQVTMMFWYRQQPGQSLTLIATANQGSEATYESGFVIDKFPISRPNLTFSTLTVSNMSPEDSSIYLCSVVTGRGRGNQETQYFGPGTRLLVL.

CDR3 loop: CASSTATGVNTEAFF. The chain is built from TRBV7-9 and TRBJ1-1; TCRdb calls TRBD1, which cannot be checked without DNA. Germline CDR1 and CDR2: SEHNR and FQNEAQ (reference sequence). There are 15 residues in the CDR3.

The chain carries TRBV6-4 and TRBJ2-1; the TRBD2 assignment by TCRdb is unverifiable without DNA. The germline V gene has CDR1 MRHNA and CDR2 SNTAGT. The length of the CDR3 is 15 residues. CDR3 loop: CASSDGSGGAQEQFF.